This T cell receptor beta chain is drawn from a study of response to subunit inactivated influenza vaccine. This clonotype came up a few times. No antigen is known for it. TCRdb passed the RT-PCR reads through MiXCR, listing each CDR3 protein once. Of 750,000 to 850,000 distinct CDR3 sequences in the sample, approximately 18% were seen once. Notes on the study in general: The study's authors posited that every seasonal influenza vaccination enlists few new T cells.

Sequencing was performed on PBMCs from blood, taken roughly 5 days after vaccination. This clonotype was sampled from a man in his forties or fifties who received an inactivated influenza vaccine.

CDR3 sequence reads: CSARDSLTLSYNEQFF. The CDR3 DNA reads as TGCAGTGCTAGAGACAGTCTGACACTTTCCTACAATGAGCAGTTCTTC. The chain links TRBV20-1 to TRBJ2-1; no reliable D call. The V gene's germline CDR1 is DFQATT and CDR2 SNEGSKA (reference sequence). This CDR3 is 16 amino acids long. Trimming shortened V by 0 bases and J by 1 base, and 13 bases separated the two germline ends.